The next 7 T cell receptor beta chains were all read from a single sample in a study of T cell changes during pregnancy in multiple sclerosis (dated by TCRdb to between 2018 and 2020). Libraries came from the immunoSEQ multiplex PCR assay. TCRdb provides this immuneACCESS table in a form limited to in-frame rearrangements. Some clones are lacking; in checked studies, under half of them reflect an unresolved V gene, and why the rest are absent is not known. The sample contains about 92,000 clones, around 92% of them found a single time. The top ten hold more than 2.5% of the sample. The sequenced sample was peripheral blood, obtained in the first trimester of pregnancy. The receptors stem from a female donor with multiple sclerosis, enrolled in a pregnancy study.

The chain links TRBV6-6 to TRBJ2-7; TRBD2 is a possible D gene (6 bases). Trimming removed 2 bases at V and 2 bases at J, with 16 bases between. This CDR3 spans 16 amino acids. CDR1 is MNHNY, CDR2 SVGAGI, per germline (reference sequence). DNA of the CDR3: TGTGCCAGCAGTTACCTTCGACTAGAGAGTACCTACGAGCAGTACTTC. Encoded protein: CASSYLRLESTYEQYF.

The chain is built from TRBV29-1 and TRBJ1-2; TRBD1 matches 8 bases. This CDR3 spans 13 amino acids. Germline loops: CDR1 SQVTM, CDR2 ANQGSEA. With 7 bases clipped from V and 6 bases from J, the junction kept 10 bases outside the gene matches. The chain's CDR3 is CSAWTGLRNGYTF. In DNA form, the CDR3 reads TGCAGCGCCTGGACAGGGCTAAGGAATGGCTACACCTTC.

V usage is TRBV5-6 and J usage is TRBJ2-7; TRBD1 matches 7 bases. The CDR3 has 16 amino acids. V shed 0 bases and J 3 bases; nucleotides not matched to a gene: 9. Germline values: CDR1 SGHDT, CDR2 YYEEEE. The CDR3 protein is CASSLALGTAYYEQYF. CDR3 nucleotides: TGTGCCAGCAGCTTGGCCCTCGGGACAGCCTACTACGAGCAGTACTTC.

V is TRBV29-1 and J is TRBJ2-7, with 11 bases lining up with TRBD2. Unmatched junction bases numbered 2, after V lost 5 bases and J lost 2 bases. Germline CDR1 and CDR2: SQVTM and ANQGSEA. This CDR3 has 13 residues. CDR3 in DNA: TGCAGCGTTAGGGGACTAGCGGCCTACGAGCAGTACTTC. This gives the protein CSVRGLAAYEQYF.

The J gene is TRBJ2-7, the V gene TRBV7-9; 8 bases match TRBD1. Germline CDR1 reads SEHNR; CDR2 reads FQNEAQ (reference sequence). The CDR3 has 15 amino acids. V was clipped by 3 bases and J by 2 bases; unmatched bases: 6. The CDR3 DNA reads TGTGCCAGCAGCTTTGGGACAGGACTTACCTACGAGCAGTACTTC. This encodes CASSFGTGLTYEQYF. The entire variable domain, with the rest obtained from reference TRBV7-9 and TRBJ2-7, is as follows: DTGVSQNPRHKITKRGQNVTFRCDPISEHNRLYWYRQTLGQGPEFLTYFQNEAQLEKSRLLSDRFSAERPKGSFSTLEIQRTEQGDSAMYLCASSFGTGLTYEQYFGPGTRLTVT.

This clone was detected only a few times. J is TRBJ1-3 and V is TRBV5-6, with a weak D call TRBD1 (5 bases). This CDR3 contains 16 residues. Looked up from germline, CDR1 is SGHDT and CDR2 is YYEEEE. V lost 0 bases, J lost 3 bases, and 13 bases lay in between. The CDR3 reads CASSLEGLSFGNTIYF. The CDR3, as DNA: TGTGCCAGCAGCTTGGAGGGGTTATCTTTTGGAAACACCATATATTTT.

This clone was observed once. This chain uses TRBV30 with TRBJ1-1, with D possibly TRBD1 on 5 matching bases. Germline values: CDR1 GTSNPN, CDR2 SVGIG (reference sequence). Between the trimmed V and J ends, which lost 3 bases and 1 base, there was a span of 15 bases. CDR3 length equals 15 residues. The CDR3 spells CAWSKNTGWNTEAFF. The CDR3 coding sequence is TGTGCCTGGAGCAAAAATACAGGCTGGAACACTGAAGCTTTCTTT.